Following are 29 T cell receptor beta chains from one sample sequenced in a study of control samples from healthy donors and cancer patients. Measured with immunoSEQ multiplex PCR; TCRdb has only the in-frame clones, and not every one. This sample has about 270,000 clones, with around 80% found just once. Sample: PBMCs. The receptors come from a woman aged 55-75 years with lung cancer.

The CDR3 DNA is TGCGCCAGCAGCTTCGGACAGGGGTCCCAGTACTTC. Its translation: CASSFGQGSQYF. V usage is TRBV5-1 and J usage is TRBJ2-5, with 9 bases identical to TRBD1. From germline, CDR1 is SGHRS and CDR2 YFSETQ. The CDR3 is made up of 12 amino acids. J lost 9 bases, V lost 2 bases, and 2 bases had no gene match. The entire variable domain, with the rest obtained from reference TRBV5-1 and TRBJ2-5, is as follows: KAGVTQTPRYLIKTRGQQVTLSCSPISGHRSVSWYQQTPGQGLQFLFEYFSETQRNKGNFPGRFSGRQFSNSRSEMNVSTLELGDSALYLCASSFGQGSQYFGPGTRLLVL.

This clone appeared many times. The chain combines TRBV2 with TRBJ2-6; the match to TRBD1 covers 7 bases. The V and J ends lost 3 bases and 1 base, in that order; junction bases with no gene match: 6. From germline, CDR1 is SNHLY and CDR2 FYNNEI. This CDR3 is built from 17 residues. The CDR3 loop reads CASSDGDSPSGANVLTF. CDR3 nucleotides: TGTGCCAGCAGTGACGGGGACAGCCCTTCTGGGGCCAACGTCCTGACTTTC. The full variable domain, its missing parts supplied by reference TRBV2 and TRBJ2-6, is EPEVTQTPSHQVTQMGQEVILRCVPISNHLYFYWYRQILGQKVEFLVSFYNNEISEKSEIFDDQFSVERPDGSNFTLKIRSTKLEDSAMYFCASSDGDSPSGANVLTFGAGSRLTVL.

The J gene is TRBJ1-1, the V gene TRBV19; D is unclear. V was trimmed by 6 bases and J by 2 bases, leaving 4 bases between them. The CDR3 runs 11 residues. Germline V gene data show CDR1 as LNHDA and CDR2 as SQIVND (reference sequence). CDR3 nucleotide sequence: TGTGCCAGTAGGTCCAACACTGAAGCTTTCTTT. It codes for CASRSNTEAFF. Based on the CDR3 plus reference TRBV19 and TRBJ1-1, the full variable domain is DGGITQSPKYLFRKEGQNVTLSCEQNLNHDAMYWYRQDPGQGLRLIYYSQIVNDFQKGDIAEGYSVSREKKESFPLTVTSAQKNPTAFYLCASRSNTEAFFGQGTRLTVV.

The chain joins TRBV7-2 to TRBJ2-1; 7 bases match TRBD2. The CDR3 extends over 18 amino acids. After removal of 7 bases from V and 0 bases from J, the junction contained 15 bases not matched to a gene. Germline lookup yields CDR1 SGHTA and CDR2 FQGNSA. DNA for the CDR3: TGTGCCAGCAAGAAGCCCCGGGGAGCGGGGAGCTCCTACAATGAGCAGTTCTTC. Its protein is CASKKPRGAGSSYNEQFF.

This rearrangement joins TRBV7-2 to TRBJ1-6; 7 nucleotides match TRBD1. The CDR3 extends over 15 amino acids. Losses at the gene ends were 4 bases for V and 2 bases for J; bases not matched to a gene: 2. Looked up from germline, CDR1 is SGHTA and CDR2 is FQGNSA. The CDR3 region is CASSSGQTYNSPLHF. The CDR3 bases are TGTGCCAGCAGCTCGGGACAGACCTATAATTCACCCCTCCACTTT.

This rearrangement joins TRBV7-9 to TRBJ1-2; possible D gene TRBD1, 5 bases. The V and J ends lost 3 bases and 6 bases respectively, with 8 bases between them. CDR1 is SEHNR and CDR2 is FQNEAQ in the germline V gene (reference sequence). The CDR3 totals 12 residues. CDR3: CASSLSGNGYTF. The CDR3 DNA follows: TGTGCCAGCAGCTTGTCAGGGAATGGCTACACCTTC. Full variable domain (remainder filled in from reference TRBV7-9 and TRBJ1-2): DTGVSQNPRHKITKRGQNVTFRCDPISEHNRLYWYRQTLGQGPEFLTYFQNEAQLEKSRLLSDRFSAERPKGSFSTLEIQRTEQGDSAMYLCASSLSGNGYTFGSGTRLTVV.

This clone has just one count. The CDR3, as DNA: TGTGCCAGCAGTTACTCGAGGCACTCTGGAAACACCATATATTTT. Translating it yields CASSYSRHSGNTIYF. This sequence joins TRBV6-5 and TRBJ1-3; unclear D gene. Germline lookup yields CDR1 MNHEY and CDR2 SVGAGI. The V gene lost 0 bases and the J gene lost 0 bases, with 6 bases spanning the gap. The CDR3 loop spans 15 amino acids.

The rearrangement uses TRBV7-2 and TRBJ1-2; no definite D call. This CDR3 comprises 13 residues. Per the germline V gene, CDR1 is SGHTA and CDR2 is FQGNSA. V lost 1 base and J 4 bases, leaving 7 bases between the germline ends. The CDR3, as DNA: TGTGCCAGCAGCTTAGACGGTACCTATGGCTACACCTTC. Translation gives CASSLDGTYGYTF.

The V gene is TRBV5-6, the J gene TRBJ1-2; D not resolved. Trimming shortened V by 0 bases and J by 4 bases, and 10 bases separated the two germline ends. Germline V lookup: CDR1 SGHDT, CDR2 YYEEEE. The CDR3 extends over 14 amino acids. The CDR3 DNA reads TGTGCCAGCAGCTTGGAAAGGGCGGGCTATGGCTACACCTTC. Translating gives CASSLERAGYGYTF.

The chain uses TRBV2 and TRBJ2-7, with D tentatively TRBD2 (6 bases). The CDR3 runs to 16 residues. Trimming stripped 0 bases from V and 1 base from J, with 13 bases between. Germline values: CDR1 SNHLY, CDR2 FYNNEI. Here the CDR3 DNA reads TGTGCCAGCAGTGAAGCGGGGACTGGGTTTTCCTACGAGCAGTACTTC. It encodes CASSEAGTGFSYEQYF.

The chain joins TRBV19 to TRBJ1-5; 7 bases map to TRBD1. V lost 7 bases and J lost 4; bases outside the gene matches: 4. Germline CDR1 LNHDA, CDR2 SQIVND (reference sequence). This CDR3 contains 13 residues. CDR3 residues: CASNPTGNQPQHF. The CDR3, as DNA: TGTGCCAGTAACCCGACAGGGAATCAGCCCCAGCATTTT. Drawing the rest from reference TRBV19 and TRBJ1-5, the complete variable domain is DGGITQSPKYLFRKEGQNVTLSCEQNLNHDAMYWYRQDPGQGLRLIYYSQIVNDFQKGDIAEGYSVSREKKESFPLTVTSAQKNPTAFYLCASNPTGNQPQHFGDGTRLSIL.

The V call is TRBV15, the J call TRBJ2-3, with TRBD1 matching over 7 bases. The CDR3 covers 16 residues. CDR1 is LNHNV and CDR2 is YYDKDF in the germline V gene (reference sequence). V lost 0 bases, J lost 2 bases, and 5 bases stayed unmatched. CDR3 bases: TGTGCCACCAGCAGAGAGACAGGGTATCTCACAGATACGCAGTATTTT. It specifies CATSRETGYLTDTQYF.

The chain couples TRBV7-8 to TRBJ2-7, with a tentative D call TRBD1 (6 bases). With 3 bases removed from V and 2 bases from J, the gap between germline ends came to 14 bases. The CDR3 contains 15 residues. The germline V gene has CDR1 SGHVS and CDR2 FQNEAQ. DNA of the CDR3: TGTGCCAGCAGCTTCTCTGGCAGGGGAACCTACGAGCAGTACTTC. As protein: CASSFSGRGTYEQYF.

The chain recombines TRBV2 with TRBJ1-1, with D possibly matching TRBD1 (5 bases). The CDR3 is 13 residues long. V was trimmed by 6 bases and J by 4 bases, leaving 12 bases between them. Germline V CDR1 and CDR2: SNHLY, FYNNEI. The chain's CDR3 is CASRYQGSTEAFF. The CDR3 DNA reads TGTGCCAGCAGATATCAGGGAAGCACTGAAGCTTTCTTT.

In its sample, this clone was seen a few times. The sample contains more than one DNA sequence encoding this CDR3. The J gene is TRBJ2-3, the V gene TRBV5-1, with TRBD2 as a possible D gene (6 bases). CDR3 length: 14 residues. Germline values: CDR1 SGHRS, CDR2 YFSETQ. V shed 5 bases and J shed 1 base, with 11 bases lying between them. CDR3 coding DNA: TGCGCCAGCAGAGGAGGGACCCGCACAGATACGCAGTATTTT. Protein sequence: CASRGGTRTDTQYF.

This clone occurred a few times. V gene TRBV7-9 combines with J gene TRBJ1-1; 10 bases fit TRBD1. Germline V gene lookup returns CDR1 SEHNR and CDR2 FQNEAQ (reference sequence). Losses at the gene ends were 7 bases for V and 4 bases for J; bases not matched to a gene: 9. This CDR3 has 15 amino acids. The DNA for the CDR3 is TGTGCCAGCACCATCCTTGGGACAGGGGCCACTGAAGCTTTCTTT. Translating gives CASTILGTGATEAFF.

The gene calls are TRBV7-6 and TRBJ2-1; TRBD2 is a possible D gene (7 bases). Trimming removed 5 bases at V and 4 bases at J, with 18 bases between. This CDR3 is built from 16 residues. Germline V gene data show CDR1 as SGHVS and CDR2 as FNYEAQ. The CDR3 here is CASSANRVGRYNEQFF. CDR3 sequence (DNA): TGTGCCAGCAGCGCTAACAGGGTCGGGAGGTACAATGAGCAGTTCTTC.

The chain combines TRBV5-6 with TRBJ2-7; TRBD2 matches at 10 bases. The germline gives CDR1 SGHDT, CDR2 YYEEEE. The V segment lost 3 bases and the J segment 3 bases; nucleotides outside the gene matches: 9. The CDR3 totals 16 residues. The DNA for the CDR3 is TGTGCCAGCAGCTCCCTGGATGGACTAGCGGTCTACGAGCAGTACTTC. Translated: CASSSLDGLAVYEQYF.

The chain employs TRBV5-1 and TRBJ1-4; D is perhaps TRBD1 (5 bases). The CDR3 is 17 amino acids. Germline V lookup: CDR1 SGHRS, CDR2 YFSETQ. V lost 1 base, J lost 2 bases, and 15 bases lay in between. The CDR3 reads CASSLNSNGGTNEKLFF. For the CDR3, the DNA is TGCGCCAGCAGCTTGAATTCTAATGGGGGGACTAATGAAAAACTGTTTTTT. Drawing the rest from reference TRBV5-1 and TRBJ1-4, the complete variable domain is KAGVTQTPRYLIKTRGQQVTLSCSPISGHRSVSWYQQTPGQGLQFLFEYFSETQRNKGNFPGRFSGRQFSNSRSEMNVSTLELGDSALYLCASSLNSNGGTNEKLFFGSGTQLSVL.

The rearrangement uses TRBV5-6 and TRBJ2-7; D gene unclear. CDR1 is SGHDT and CDR2 is YYEEEE in the germline V gene. The CDR3 consists of 15 residues. The germline V and J ends were trimmed by 5 bases and 0 bases, with 15 bases remaining between them. CDR3 in DNA: TGTGCCAGCAGTCACGCCCCAGGCAGCTCCTACGAGCAGTACTTC. It specifies CASSHAPGSSYEQYF.

This clone came up once. The chain is built from TRBV6-6 and TRBJ1-1; D not certain. Trimming took off 0 bases at V and 1 base at J, with 9 bases between the two ends. Germline CDR1 and CDR2: MNHNY and SVGAGI (reference sequence). This CDR3 contains 15 residues. CDR3 DNA: TGTGCCAGCAGTTACTCGAACCAGAGGAACACTGAAGCTTTCTTT. It encodes CASSYSNQRNTEAFF.

The CDR3 is CASSPLGRGPGLAGGWSYNEQFF. In DNA, the CDR3 is TGTGCCAGTAGTCCGTTAGGGAGGGGGCCGGGACTAGCGGGAGGTTGGTCCTACAATGAGCAGTTCTTC. The chain uses TRBV19 and TRBJ2-1; 15 bases match TRBD2. Trimming cost V 5 bases and J 1 base; bases outside gene matches: 21. From germline, CDR1 is LNHDA and CDR2 SQIVND (reference sequence). The CDR3 extends over 23 amino acids.

DNA of the CDR3: TGTGCCAGCAGCTACCCCACTGGCGGGAGTTTCGATGAGCAGTTCTTC. Translation: CASSYPTGGSFDEQFF. The genes are TRBV7-9 and TRBJ2-1, with 7 bases fitting TRBD2. The V segment lost 4 bases and the J segment 8 bases; nucleotides outside the gene matches: 14. The germline V gene has CDR1 SEHNR and CDR2 FQNEAQ (reference sequence). The CDR3 is 16 amino acids.

V usage is TRBV6-1 and J usage is TRBJ1-6; perhaps TRBD1 as D (5 bases). Germline values: CDR1 MNHNS, CDR2 SASEGT. Trimming cost V 3 bases and J 0 bases, with 6 bases left between them. The CDR3 totals 15 residues. The CDR3 protein is CASSEGDSYNSPLHF. The CDR3 DNA reads as TGTGCCAGCAGTGAGGGGGACTCCTATAATTCACCCCTCCACTTT.

The chain is built from TRBV5-1 and TRBJ2-5; 8 nucleotides line up with TRBD1. The germline V gene encodes CDR1 SGHRS and CDR2 YFSETQ. The CDR3 has 15 amino acids. Trimming at V came to 3 bases and at J to 5 bases, leaving 9 bases not matched to a gene. This CDR3 is CASSSPDRGLETQYF. The CDR3 DNA sequence: TGCGCCAGCAGCTCTCCCGACAGGGGTCTGGAGACCCAGTACTTC.

CDR3: CASSPGTLGETQYF. CDR3 in DNA: TGTGCCAGCAGCCCTGGGACATTGGGTGAGACCCAGTACTTC. The V and J genes are TRBV7-9 and TRBJ2-5, with a possible D match to TRBD1 (6 bases). The length of the CDR3 is 14 residues. Trimming shortened V by 5 bases and J by 5 bases, and 15 bases separated the two germline ends. CDR1 and CDR2 from the germline V gene are SEHNR and FQNEAQ (reference sequence).

This clone occurred a few times. The chain combines TRBV12-3 or TRBV12-4 with TRBJ2-3; D is uncertain. The CDR3 has 12 amino acids. V gave up 3 bases and J gave up 6 bases, with 7 bases separating them. CDR3 sequence (DNA): TGTGCCAGCAGTTTCCCTTTGGATACGCAGTATTTT. This codes for CASSFPLDTQYF.

This chain links TRBV6-1 with TRBJ2-3, with D perhaps TRBD1 or TRBD2 (7 bases each). The germline gives CDR1 MNHNS, CDR2 SASEGT. This CDR3 has 20 amino acids. V was shortened by 3 bases and J by 8 bases, with 33 bases between the two germline ends. CDR3 nucleotide sequence: TGTGCCAGCAGTGATTGGACAGGAGGGACTACGGTGGGATTTACGGGTACGCAGTATTTT. Its protein product is CASSDWTGGTTVGFTGTQYF.

The table lists this clone with a few counts. The chain is built from TRBV6-5 and TRBJ1-4; D unclear. The CDR3 loop spans 14 amino acids. V was cut by 6 bases and J by 5 bases, with 13 bases left in between. Germline V lookup: CDR1 MNHEY, CDR2 SVGAGI. The CDR3 region has the DNA TGTGCCAGCAGACCCGGAGTTCGGAATGAAAAACTGTTTTTT. Translating gives CASRPGVRNEKLFF.